The entry that follows covers one T cell receptor (beta chain) sequence. The antigen is unknown. The sample belongs to a study of regulatory T cells in long-lasting Graves disease. As to time point: persistent/refractory GD, antithyroid drugs over 5 years with positive TRAb. Scientists built the TCR library using RNA that was extracted from PBMCs. Relying on iRepertoire HTBI primers and Arm-PCR of CDR3 regions, the team built TCR beta libraries. MiXCR, applied by TCRdb to the multiplex PCR reads, yields one record per CDR3 protein. The repertoire holds 350,000 to 500,000 distinct CDR3 sequences, with 21% as singletons. Findings and caveats of the study: It was peripheral blood alone, not thyroid tissue, that was studied.

Sequenced here: peripheral blood mononuclear cells (PBMCs), sampled when the disease was refractory, from a patient treated with antithyroid drugs. The source is a female donor with Graves disease.

Here the CDR3 reads CSYRENTEAFF. In DNA form, the CDR3 reads TGCAGTTACAGGGAGAACACTGAAGCTTTCTTT. V usage is TRBV20-1 and J usage is TRBJ1-1; possible D gene TRBD1, 6 bases. The CDR3 sequence is 11 residues long. V gave up 8 bases and J gave up 1 base, with 8 bases separating them. Germline CDR1 reads DFQATT; CDR2 reads SNEGSKA (reference sequence).